The rows below give T cell receptor beta chains drawn from one sample of a study of cytomegalovirus exposure and HLA in healthy donors. Using immunoSEQ multiplex PCR, the repertoire was profiled, and TCRdb retains in-frame clones only, with some absent. The sample has some 100,000 clones; 75% to 85% are singletons. The sequenced sample consisted of PBMCs. These receptors originate from a woman under 30 in good health and CMV-seronegative. Both conserved end residues are part of each CDR3. A D gene is named only where the DNA matches it firmly. Not every row has a clone size; where given, it reads once, few, many or a size class.

cdr3_aa v_call clone_size j_call d_call
CASSMSPSSVYEQYF TRBV19 few TRBJ2-7 .
CSVEPRLAGGVGGDEQFF TRBV29-1 . TRBJ2-1 TRBD2
CASSLTRGYVQQYF TRBV28 . TRBJ2-7 TRBD2
CASSLELAGGTDTQYF TRBV5-1 . TRBJ2-3 TRBD2
CASSVAAGLNGYTF TRBV9 once TRBJ1-2 .
CASSLWPQGEESTEAFF TRBV28 . TRBJ1-1 TRBD1
CASSQLRGNTIYF TRBV4-2 . TRBJ1-3 .
CSSSRDRVNQPQHF TRBV7-9 . TRBJ1-5 TRBD1
CASSYSRTGYGYTF TRBV6-5 . TRBJ1-2 TRBD1
CASSRGRATNEKLFF TRBV19 . TRBJ1-4 .
CASSSLDTLYGYTF TRBV18 . TRBJ1-2 .
CASSQDYLQGGSTEAFF TRBV14 . TRBJ1-1 .
CASSVQGAYYEQYF TRBV5-1 . TRBJ2-7 TRBD1
CASRKTTGKSTEAFF TRBV7-9 . TRBJ1-1 .
CASSLPSGRPYNEQFF TRBV28 . TRBJ2-1 TRBD2
CASSLAQWTGREGLAKNIQYF TRBV5-1 . TRBJ2-4 TRBD1
CASPFPVLYGYTF TRBV27 once TRBJ1-2 .
CASSQGGKNEKLFF TRBV7-2 . TRBJ1-4 .